These T cell receptor beta chains were read from a single sample in a study of sequential checkpoint blockade in melanoma. Assay used: immunoSEQ multiplex PCR; TCRdb lists only in-frame clones, some missing. The sample includes just over 20,000 clones, around 25% of them seen just once. The material sequenced was tumor tissue (inferred from file names), taken from a patient given nivolumab and ipilimumab in sequence. The receptors derive from a human donor with melanoma. Both conserved end residues are part of each CDR3. Each record gives: D gene, J gene, V gene, clone size, CDR3 protein, CDR3 DNA. The D gene is left open where the match is weak. The size field is filled for only some rows; it gives once, few, many or a size class.

>.|TRBJ2-5|TRBV9|.
CASSQERETQYF
TGTGCCAGCAGTCAAGAGCGGGAGACCCAGTACTTC
>.|TRBJ1-4|TRBV11-3|.
CASGQLATNEKLFF
TGTGCCAGCGGGCAGCTTGCAACTAATGAAAAACTGTTTTTT
>.|TRBJ2-7|TRBV29-1|.
CSAQGFAYEQYF
TGCAGCGCGCAGGGTTTCGCCTACGAGCAGTACTTC
>.|TRBJ1-2|TRBV6-8|.
CASRRDGKGGYTF
TGTGCCAGCAGGAGGGACGGAAAGGGTGGCTACACCTTC
>TRBD1|TRBJ2-7|TRBV9|few
CASSPSPTGGYEQYF
TGTGCCAGCAGCCCATCGCCGACAGGGGGCTACGAGCAGTACTTC
>.|TRBJ1-5|TRBV11-3|few
CASSFFGANQPQHF
TGTGCCAGCAGCTTTTTTGGGGCCAATCAGCCCCAGCATTTT
>.|TRBJ2-5|TRBV10-3|.
CAISESGGVGETQYF
TGTGCCATCAGTGAGTCTGGAGGGGTGGGGGAGACCCAGTACTTC
>.|TRBJ2-1|TRBV28|.
CASWDLNNEQFF
TGTGCCAGCTGGGACCTTAACAATGAGCAGTTCTTC
>.|TRBJ2-7|TRBV6-8|few
CASSYDNPPTLQYF
TGTGCCAGCAGTTACGATAACCCTCCTACTCTACAGTACTTC
>.|TRBJ1-1|TRBV30|.
CAWSVMGTEAFF
TGTGCCTGGAGTGTAATGGGGACAGAAGCTTTCTTT
>.|TRBJ2-5|TRBV18|.
CASSPSGLRGETQYF
TGTGCCAGCTCACCCTCGGGACTCCGAGGGGAGACCCAGTACTTC
>.|TRBJ1-1|TRBV18|.
CASSPKREGIEAFF
TGTGCCAGCTCACCGAAAAGAGAAGGGATCGAAGCTTTCTTT
>.|TRBJ2-7|TRBV6-8|few
CASRTPGGGYEQYF
TGTGCCAGCAGGACCCCCGGGGGCGGCTACGAGCAGTACTTC
>.|TRBJ1-5|TRBV28|.
CASRKHPLSNQPQHF
TGTGCCAGCAGAAAACACCCGTTAAGCAATCAGCCCCAGCATTTT
>.|TRBJ2-7|TRBV28|.
CASSFLGDLIYEQYF
TGTGCCAGCAGTTTCCTCGGTGACTTAATTTACGAGCAGTACTTC
>.|TRBJ1-5|TRBV9|.
CASERGMGQPQHF
TGTGCCAGTGAACGGGGAATGGGTCAGCCCCAGCATTTT
>TRBD1|TRBJ1-2|TRBV7-1|few
CASSLTTGGAGYTF
TGTGCCAGCAGCTTAACTACAGGGGGCGCGGGCTACACCTTC
>.|TRBJ2-2|TRBV19|.
CASSMDYTGELFF
TGTGCCAGTAGTATGGACTACACCGGGGAGCTGTTTTTT
>TRBD1|TRBJ2-3|TRBV14|.
CASKDRGTDTQYF
TGTGCCAGCAAGGACAGGGGCACAGATACGCAGTATTTT
>.|TRBJ2-6|TRBV6-8|.
CASSTTHSGANVLTF
TGTGCCAGCAGTACCACTCACTCTGGGGCCAACGTCCTGACTTTC
>TRBD1|TRBJ2-7|TRBV14|.
CASSQVTGTGYYEQYF
TGTGCCAGCAGCCAGGTAACCGGGACAGGGTACTACGAGCAGTACTTC
>.|TRBJ1-1|TRBV19|.
CASSTDRNTEAFF
TGTGCCAGTAGTACGGACAGGAACACTGAAGCTTTCTTT
>.|TRBJ2-7|TRBV11-3|.
CASSPTTLSYEQYF
TGTGCCAGCAGTCCGACTACCCTATCCTACGAGCAGTACTTC
>TRBD1|TRBJ1-5|TRBV16|few
CASSQLETGGNQPQHF
TGTGCCAGCAGCCAACTGGAAACAGGGGGCAATCAGCCCCAGCATTTT
>.|TRBJ1-2|TRBV7-1|few
CASSPLEGYGYTF
TGTGCCAGCAGCCCCCTCGAGGGGTACGGCTACACCTTC
>.|TRBJ2-7|TRBV9|.
CASREKGPPSYEQYF
TGTGCCAGTAGGGAGAAGGGCCCACCCTCCTACGAGCAGTACTTC
>.|TRBJ1-4|TRBV28|.
CASSFGLGATNEKLFF
TGTGCCAGCAGTTTTGGGTTAGGGGCAACTAATGAAAAACTGTTTTTT
>TRBD1|TRBJ1-2|TRBV6-8|few
CASSGGGTGYGYTF
TGTGCCAGCAGTGGCGGGGGGACAGGGTATGGCTACACCTTC
>TRBD1|TRBJ2-3|TRBV28|few
CASSLYRDRITF
TGTGCCAGCAGTTTATACCGGGACAGAATAACCTTT
>TRBD1|TRBJ1-5|TRBV2|few
CASKTGVGQPQHF
TGTGCCAGCAAGACAGGGGTCGGTCAGCCCCAGCATTTT
>TRBD2|TRBJ2-3|TRBV6-8|few
CASRGGSSTDTQYF
TGTGCCAGCAGGGGGGGGTCTAGCACAGATACGCAGTATTTT
>.|TRBJ2-5|TRBV23-1|.
CASSPERLASPYF
TGCGCCAGCAGCCCGGAACGTCTAGCGTCCCCGTACTTC
>TRBD1|TRBJ2-7|TRBV11-3|.
CASSWDRVLGEQYF
TGTGCCAGCAGCTGGGACAGGGTTTTGGGCGAGCAGTACTTC
>.|TRBJ2-1|TRBV5-1|.
CASSLGFTYNEQFF
TGCGCCAGCAGCTTAGGCTTTACCTACAATGAGCAGTTCTTC
>.|TRBJ2-3|TRBV7-5|.
CASSSWTRSTDTQYF
TGTGCCAGCAGCTCCTGGACCCGGAGCACAGATACGCAGTATTTT
>.|TRBJ1-2|TRBV11-3|few
CASSTKTGKNYGYTF
TGTGCCAGCAGCACAAAAACAGGGAAGAACTATGGCTACACCTTC
>TRBD1|TRBJ2-1|TRBV28|few
CASSLWTGGADEQFF
TGTGCCAGCAGTTTATGGACAGGGGGCGCTGATGAGCAGTTCTTC
>TRBD2|TRBJ2-7|TRBV4-1|few
CASSQDSKRGGTYEQYF
TGCGCCAGCAGCCAAGATAGTAAGCGGGGGGGTACCTACGAGCAGTACTTC
>.|TRBJ1-4|TRBV6-8|.
CASSHTGPNEKLFF
TGTGCCAGCAGCCACACAGGTCCTAATGAAAAACTGTTTTTT
>.|TRBJ1-3|TRBV10-3|many
CAISESLFSGNTIYF
TGTGCCATCAGTGAGTCGTTATTCTCTGGAAACACCATATATTTT
>.|TRBJ2-5|TRBV9|.
CASSAGGTVRETQYF
TGTGCCAGCAGCGCGGGGGGGACAGTCAGGGAGACCCAGTACTTC
>TRBD2|TRBJ2-1|TRBV18|once
CASSPLGPGGSYNEQFF
TGTGCCAGCTCACCCCTGGGGCCGGGAGGATCCTACAATGAGCAGTTCTTC
>TRBD2|TRBJ2-7|TRBV28|few
CASNGLAGGQYEQYF
TGTGCCAGCAACGGACTAGCGGGAGGGCAATACGAGCAGTACTTC
>.|TRBJ1-2|TRBV28|few
CASSLAAVRNYGYTF
TGTGCCAGCAGTTTAGCGGCCGTCCGGAACTATGGCTACACCTTC
>TRBD1|TRBJ1-5|TRBV28|many
CASSEGQNNQPQHF
TGTGCCAGCAGCGAGGGACAGAACAATCAGCCCCAGCATTTT
>.|TRBJ1-6|TRBV25-1|.
CASQGGGSYNSPLHF
TGTGCCAGCCAGGGAGGGGGCTCCTATAATTCACCCCTCCACTTT
>TRBD2|TRBJ2-1|TRBV10-2|few
CASSESSGRAKEDNEQFF
TGCGCCAGCAGTGAGAGCAGCGGGAGGGCGAAGGAGGACAATGAGCAGTTCTTC
>TRBD2|TRBJ2-7|TRBV4-1|.
CASSQAGGTYEQYF
TGCGCCAGCAGCCAAGCGGGAGGAACGTACGAGCAGTACTTC
>.|TRBJ2-3|TRBV11-3|few
CASSLMSTSTDTQYF
TGTGCCAGCAGCCTAATGAGTACTAGCACAGATACGCAGTATTTT
>.|TRBJ2-3|TRBV12-5|few
CASGNRDTDTQYF
TGTGCCAGCGGAAACAGGGACACAGATACGCAGTATTTT
>.|TRBJ2-7|TRBV11-3|many
CASSLDGFGYEQYF
TGTGCCAGCAGCTTGGATGGTTTTGGTTACGAGCAGTACTTC
>.|TRBJ2-7|TRBV19|.
CASTSPGSLGYEQYF
TGTGCCAGTACCTCCCCAGGGAGTTTAGGCTACGAGCAGTACTTC
>TRBD1|TRBJ1-1|TRBV15|.
CATSRETGLGNTEAFF
TGTGCCACCAGCAGGGAGACAGGGTTGGGTAACACTGAAGCTTTCTTT
>.|TRBJ1-2|TRBV25-1|few
CASSEQGNYGYTF
TGTGCCAGCAGTGAACAGGGAAACTATGGCTACACCTTC
>.|TRBJ2-1|TRBV18|.
CASSSGVDEQFF
TGTGCCAGCTCATCAGGGGTGGATGAGCAGTTCTTC